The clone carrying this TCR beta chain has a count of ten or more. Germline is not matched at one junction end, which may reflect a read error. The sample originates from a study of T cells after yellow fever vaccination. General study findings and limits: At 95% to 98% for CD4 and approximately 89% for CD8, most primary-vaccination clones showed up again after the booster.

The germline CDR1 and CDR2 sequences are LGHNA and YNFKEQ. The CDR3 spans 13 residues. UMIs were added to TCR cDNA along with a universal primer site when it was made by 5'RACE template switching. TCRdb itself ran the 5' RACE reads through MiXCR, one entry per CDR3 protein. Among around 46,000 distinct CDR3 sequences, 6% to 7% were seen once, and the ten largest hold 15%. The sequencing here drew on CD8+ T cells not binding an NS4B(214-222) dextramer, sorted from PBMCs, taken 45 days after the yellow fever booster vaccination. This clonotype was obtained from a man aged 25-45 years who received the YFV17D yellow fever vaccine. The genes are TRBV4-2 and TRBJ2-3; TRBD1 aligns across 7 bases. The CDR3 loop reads CASSQDTTGRFFF. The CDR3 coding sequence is TGTGCCAGCAGCCAAGACACGACAGGGAGATTCTTTTTT.